This entry concerns a single T cell receptor (beta chain). Its antigen is currently not known. This CDR3 is missing its conserved last phenylalanine or tryptophan, likely due to a read error. No DNA is shown, since the ends of the CDR3 on it are uncertain; the CDR3 is the one TCRdb lists. The sample is drawn from a study of T cell changes during pregnancy in multiple sclerosis (dated by TCRdb to the late 2010s). A note on the overall study: The study looked at changes in the T cell repertoire across pregnancy in women with multiple sclerosis.

Library construction relied on the immunoSEQ multiplex PCR assay. TCRdb mirrors the immuneACCESS table, restricted to in-frame sequences. Some clones are absent from its copies; in checked studies, under half trace to an unresolved V gene, and the reason for the others is unknown. The sample has about 60,000 clones on record, 91% of them singletons. Roughly 0.76% of the sample rests with the top ten. Both ends counted, the CDR3 spans 13 residues. CDR1 and CDR2 were assigned from the germline V gene (reference sequence) as LNHNV and YYDKDF. This material consisted of CD4+ T cells from peripheral blood mononuclear cells, taken in the first trimester of pregnancy. The V gene is TRBV15 and the J gene is TRBJ2-7; TRBD2, the D gene given by the table, was not confirmed from the DNA. This TCR came from a female donor with multiple sclerosis, enrolled in a pregnancy study. The CDR3 has the sequence CATSRDSVHPETL.